The 9 T cell receptor beta chains listed next were all sequenced from one sample in a study of blood T cell repertoires in COVID-19. Using immunoSEQ multiplex PCR, the repertoire was profiled, and TCRdb retains in-frame clones only, with some absent. The sample lists some 280,000 clones, about nine tenths occurring once. Sequences were obtained from peripheral blood. Source of these receptors: a woman aged 40 to 50 who had recovered from COVID-19.

The chain carries TRBV28 and TRBJ2-2; no clear D gene. Germline values: CDR1 MDHEN, CDR2 SYDVKM. With 3 bases removed from V and 5 bases from J, the gap between germline ends came to 7 bases. The CDR3 consists of 13 residues. The DNA for the CDR3 is TGTGCCAGCAGTTTGGGCTGGACCGGGGAGCTGTTTTTT. Translation gives CASSLGWTGELFF.

The rearrangement uses TRBV5-6 and TRBJ2-7, with D perhaps TRBD1 (6 bases). With 1 base removed from V and 5 bases from J, the gap between germline ends came to 10 bases. The CDR3 spans 13 residues. From germline, CDR1 is SGHDT and CDR2 YYEEEE. The CDR3 is CASSLTGTNEQYF. The CDR3 bases are TGTGCCAGCAGCTTGACAGGGACCAACGAGCAGTACTTC.

The table lists this clone with a count of one. The chain couples TRBV6-5 to TRBJ2-7; 7 bases are shared with TRBD1. Germline-derived CDR1 and CDR2 are MNHEY and SVGAGI. CDR3 size: 13 residues. The V gene end was trimmed by 8 bases and the J gene end by 0 bases; junction bases not matched to a gene: 4. The CDR3 loop reads CASHRDSSYEQYF. CDR3 sequence (DNA): TGTGCCAGCCACCGGGACAGCTCCTACGAGCAGTACTTC.

The V and J genes are TRBV19 and TRBJ2-2; 10 bases fit TRBD1. The V gene's germline CDR1 is LNHDA and CDR2 SQIVND (reference sequence). J lost 6 bases, V lost 5 bases, and 6 bases had no gene match. The CDR3 contains 15 residues. This chain's CDR3 is CASSPGQGPAGELFF. The CDR3 coding sequence is TGTGCCAGTAGTCCGGGACAGGGGCCGGCCGGGGAGCTGTTTTTT.

The J gene is TRBJ2-2, the V gene TRBV11-2; TRBD2 aligns across 7 bases. The junction had 2 bases not matched to a gene; V was cut back by 5 bases and J by 5 bases. CDR1 SGHAT and CDR2 FQNNGV come from the germline V gene. This CDR3 contains 13 residues. The DNA of the CDR3 is TGTGCCAGCAGCCTCGGGGGGACCGGGGAGCTGTTTTTT. It is translated as CASSLGGTGELFF.

The rearrangement joins TRBV25-1 to TRBJ1-6, with D possibly being TRBD1 (5 bases). The CDR3 runs 17 residues. Germline-derived CDR1 and CDR2 are MGHDK and SYGVNS. Trimming pared 0 bases from V and 6 bases from J, leaving 15 bases between. The CDR3 is CASSEYFHRRGNSPLHF. As DNA, the CDR3 is TGTGCCAGCAGTGAATACTTTCACAGAAGGGGTAATTCACCCCTCCACTTT. Based on the CDR3 plus reference TRBV25-1 and TRBJ1-6, the full variable domain is EADIYQTPRYLVIGTGKKITLECSQTMGHDKMYWYQQDPGMELHLIHYSYGVNSTEKGDLSSESTVSRIRTEHFPLTLESARPSHTSQYLCASSEYFHRRGNSPLHFGNGTRLTVT.

The V call is TRBV27, the J call TRBJ2-7; no reliable D call. Germline V gene lookup returns CDR1 MNHEY and CDR2 SMNVEV (reference sequence). Between the trimmed V and J ends, which lost 7 bases and 3 bases, there was a span of 16 bases. The CDR3 length is 14 residues. The chain's CDR3 is CASTAFGAGYEQYF. CDR3 sequence (DNA): TGTGCCAGCACGGCTTTCGGAGCCGGCTACGAGCAGTACTTC.

This clone was counted once. The chain is built from TRBV5-1 and TRBJ1-1; D is undetermined. The V and J ends lost 4 bases and 7 bases respectively, with 14 bases between them. Germline CDR1 reads SGHRS; CDR2 reads YFSETQ. The CDR3 has 13 residues. The CDR3 reads CASSPDRHREAFF. The CDR3, as DNA: TGCGCCAGCAGCCCAGACCGACACCGTGAAGCTTTCTTT.

The CDR3 spells CASIKAGVSNQPQHF. The CDR3 DNA sequence: TGTGCCAGCATCAAGGCGGGGGTATCCAATCAGCCCCAGCATTTT. The chain links TRBV6-5 to TRBJ1-5; a weak D match, TRBD1 (5 bases). Trimming took off 7 bases at V and 3 bases at J, with 16 bases between the two ends. Germline V gene sequence: CDR1 MNHEY, CDR2 SVGAGI. The CDR3 length is 15 residues.